A single sample gave rise to the 18 T cell receptor beta chains below, sequenced in a study of T-cell reconstitution after alpha-beta-depleted transplantation in children. Unique molecular identifiers tagged the TCRbeta library. In TCRdb, the PCR reads were re-called with MiXCR into one record per CDR3 protein. The sample shows approximately 270,000 distinct CDR3 sequences, over 8% of them seen only once. Here the sequenced sample was PBMCs from the stem cell graft donor, taken from the stem cell graft. These receptors originate from a human donor who donated a stem cell graft to a child with SCID.

This clonotype was counted only a few times. The rearrangement joins TRBV7-2 to TRBJ2-1; 11 bases line up with TRBD2. V dropped 5 bases and J dropped 6; count of bases not matched to a gene: 6. The CDR3 length is 15 residues. Germline CDR1 is SGHTA and CDR2 is FQGNSA. CDR3 sequence: CASSELAGAVNEQFF. DNA of the CDR3: TGTGCCAGCAGCGAACTAGCGGGGGCCGTCAATGAGCAGTTCTTC. Full variable domain (outside the CDR3, taken from reference TRBV7-2 and TRBJ2-1): GAGVSQSPSNKVTEKGKDVELRCDPISGHTALYWYRQSLGQGLEFLIYFQGNSAPDKSGLPSDRFSAERTGGSVSTLTIQRTQQEDSAVYLCASSELAGAVNEQFFGPGTRLTVL.

This clonotype was observed many times. The rearrangement uses TRBV5-4 and TRBJ2-3; 9 bases map to TRBD2. The V and J ends lost 4 bases and 2 bases, in that order; junction bases with no gene match: 5. The germline CDR1 and CDR2 sequences are SGHNT and YYREEE (reference sequence). This CDR3 has 15 residues. CDR3 residues: CASSLRGGYTDTQYF. CDR3 coding DNA: TGTGCCAGCAGCCTGCGGGGGGGATACACAGATACGCAGTATTTT.

This clonotype was counted only a few times. This chain joins TRBV7-9 and TRBJ1-2, with 7 bases fitting TRBD1. Germline V CDR1 and CDR2: SEHNR, FQNEAQ (reference sequence). V shed 5 bases and J 6 bases; nucleotides not matched to a gene: 6. The CDR3 has 13 residues. CDR3 residues: CASSPGTVDGYTF. The DNA for the CDR3 is TGTGCCAGCAGCCCCGGGACAGTCGATGGCTACACCTTC.

This clonotype was picked up many times. The chain carries TRBV4-1 and TRBJ2-1; tentative D call: TRBD1 (5 bases). Per germline, CDR1 MGHRA and CDR2 YSYEKL. Trimming cost V 1 base and J 4 bases, with 11 bases left between them. CDR3 size: 15 residues. This chain's CDR3 is CASSQGQPSYNEQFF. CDR3 in DNA: TGCGCCAGCAGCCAAGGACAGCCGTCATACAATGAGCAGTTCTTC.

J is TRBJ2-7 and V is TRBV7-8, with D perhaps matching TRBD1 (5 bases). Germline V CDR1 and CDR2: SGHVS, FQNEAQ. The CDR3 is 15 amino acids. V was pared by 1 base and J by 2 bases, with 12 bases between. The CDR3 protein is CASSLVKAGTYEQYF. The CDR3 nucleotides are TGTGCCAGCAGCTTAGTCAAGGCAGGGACCTACGAGCAGTACTTC.

There are many counts of this clonotype. This chain joins TRBV12-3 or TRBV12-4 and TRBJ1-6, with 7 bases fitting TRBD1. The junction had 11 bases not matched to a gene; V was cut back by 5 bases and J by 7 bases. The CDR3 consists of 16 residues. CDR3 sequence (DNA): TGTGCCAGCAGTCAGACAGGGTCGGGGAGCAATTCACCCCTCCACTTT. It is translated as CASSQTGSGSNSPLHF.

This clonotype was detected only a few times. The V gene is TRBV2, the J gene TRBJ2-5; TRBD1 matches at 10 bases. The CDR3 consists of 15 residues. The V segment lost 4 bases and the J segment 5 bases; nucleotides outside the gene matches: 7. CDR1 SNHLY and CDR2 FYNNEI come from the germline V gene. The CDR3 DNA reads as TGTGCCAGCAGTGTGGGGACAGGGGTTTGGGAGACCCAGTACTTC. Its protein product is CASSVGTGVWETQYF.

The V gene is TRBV12-3 or TRBV12-4, the J gene TRBJ2-7; the D is unclear. The CDR3 runs 11 residues. The V gene lost 5 bases and the J gene lost 4 bases, with 6 bases spanning the gap. The CDR3: CASSILYEQYF. CDR3 sequence (DNA): TGTGCCAGCAGTATACTATACGAGCAGTACTTC.

This clonotype has at least ten counts. This chain uses TRBV5-6 with TRBJ2-1; possible D gene TRBD1, 5 bases. The V end was cut by 4 bases, the J end by 6 bases, with 8 bases between. In germline, CDR1 is SGHDT, CDR2 YYEEEE. The CDR3 has 12 amino acids. CDR3 sequence (DNA): TGTGCCAGCAGCCCGACAGTCAATGAGCAGTTCTTC. Translated, it gives CASSPTVNEQFF. Full variable domain (remainder filled in from reference TRBV5-6 and TRBJ2-1): DAGVTQSPTHLIKTRGQQVTLRCSPKSGHDTVSWYQQALGQGPQFIFQYYEEEERQRGNFPDRFSGHQFPNYSSELNVNALLLGDSALYLCASSPTVNEQFFGPGTRLTVL.

This clonotype was seen a handful of times. The chain has TRBV12-3 or TRBV12-4 and TRBJ2-1, with TRBD1 matching 11 bases. The CDR3 runs 15 residues. With 6 bases clipped from V and 3 bases from J, the junction kept 4 bases outside the gene matches. CDR3 sequence: CASRLGTGGYNEQFF. The CDR3 DNA sequence: TGTGCCAGCAGGCTCGGGACAGGGGGCTACAATGAGCAGTTCTTC.

This clonotype was seen ten or more times. The V gene is TRBV6-4, the J gene TRBJ2-1; 7 nucleotides match TRBD2. Trimming took 2 bases from V and 5 from J; bases not matched to a gene: 6. Germline loops: CDR1 MRHNA, CDR2 SNTAGT. The CDR3 is made up of 15 amino acids. The chain's CDR3 is CASSDAGGSHNEQFF. As DNA, the CDR3 is TGTGCCAGCAGTGACGCCGGGGGGTCCCACAATGAGCAGTTCTTC.

This clonotype was seen only a few times. The chain recombines TRBV29-1 with TRBJ1-1, with a possible D match to TRBD1 (5 bases). CDR3 size: 14 residues. Germline assignment: CDR1 SQVTM and CDR2 ANQGSEA. Trimming pared 4 bases from V and 5 bases from J, leaving 17 bases between. CDR3 nucleotide sequence: TGCAGCGTTGTCTCAAGGGGCGCAAATACTGAAGCTTTCTTT. Its translation is CSVVSRGANTEAFF.

This clonotype has more than one count but fewer than ten. The CDR3 loop is CASSLGHYSEQYF. The CDR3 coding sequence is TGTGCCAGCAGCTTAGGGCACTATTCCGAGCAGTACTTC. The chain recombines TRBV7-8 with TRBJ2-7; unclear D gene. CDR1 and CDR2 (germline): SGHVS, FQNEAQ. V lost 1 base to trimming and J lost 6 bases, with 10 bases between them. The CDR3 has 13 amino acids.

V and J are TRBV19 and TRBJ2-3; 8 nucleotides align to TRBD1. Germline trimming cut 6 bases from V and 4 bases from J; bases unmatched to any gene: 6. Germline CDR1 and CDR2: LNHDA and SQIVND (reference sequence). The CDR3 length is 14 residues. CDR3 residues: CASRRTGSPDTQYF. The CDR3 DNA sequence: TGTGCCAGTAGGCGGACAGGGTCCCCAGATACGCAGTATTTT.

V usage is TRBV5-6 and J usage is TRBJ2-5, with 10 bases that match TRBD2. The germline gives CDR1 SGHDT, CDR2 YYEEEE. V was pared by 2 bases and J by 2 bases, with 6 bases of the junction left unmatched. The length of the CDR3 is 16 residues. In nucleotides, the CDR3 is TGTGCCAGCAGCTTCGCCGGGACTAGCGAGCAAGAGACCCAGTACTTC. It encodes CASSFAGTSEQETQYF.

This chain uses TRBV3-1 with TRBJ2-5; a weak D match, TRBD2 (5 bases). The ends were cut back, 6 bases at V and 5 bases at J, with 16 bases in the middle. The CDR3 has 14 amino acids. Germline lookup yields CDR1 LGHDT and CDR2 YNNKEL (reference sequence). The CDR3 DNA is TGTGCCAGCAGATCCTTCGCGGGCCTCGAGACCCAGTACTTC. Residues: CASRSFAGLETQYF.

This clonotype came up a few times. The chain has TRBV5-1 and TRBJ1-2; 8 bases fit TRBD1. This CDR3 contains 14 residues. The germline gives CDR1 SGHRS, CDR2 YFSETQ. Losses at the gene ends were 2 bases for V and 4 bases for J; bases not matched to a gene: 4. DNA of the CDR3: TGCGCCAGCAGCTTCGGGCAGGGGGCCTATGGCTACACCTTC. Residues: CASSFGQGAYGYTF.

This clonotype has only a few counts. The gene calls are TRBV3-1 and TRBJ1-6, with D hard to call. Trimming took 1 base from V and 6 from J, leaving 4 bases between them. In germline, CDR1 is LGHDT, CDR2 YNNKEL (reference sequence). This CDR3 has 13 amino acids. The chain's CDR3 is CASSQALNSPLHF. The CDR3 nucleotides are TGTGCCAGCAGCCAAGCTCTTAATTCACCCCTCCACTTT.